This TCR beta chain appears in the sequencing data of a study of blood T cell repertoires in COVID-19 (dated by TCRdb to 2019 to 2021). With regard to the full study: Samples from collaborators originated in the United States, Italy and Spain and spanned both the acute and convalescent phases of COVID-19. The prospective study material was composed of cDNA or gDNA derived from T cells, B-cell-depleted T cells, or PBMCs. Subjects who had been exposed to COVID-19, were actively infected with it, or had recovered from it provided the deeply sampled blood TCRbeta repertoires that made up the dataset. A freely available public database, intended as a resource for researchers studying the immune response to SARS-CoV-2, is where the repertoires were released. The samples were drawn from the first 160 participants of the ongoing ImmuneRACE study and from about 1,200 subjects provided by 6 global collaborators. Nearly every sample came with metadata listing a de-identified subject ID, COVID-19 status, age in years and sex. Where HLA class I and class II types were available, the types were taken from metadata supplied by the sample provider, not from assay-based typing.

The immunoSEQ Assay, a bias-controlled multiplex PCR, was used to amplify TCRbeta CDR3 regions from genomic DNA. As for the authors' bioinformatics: Nucleated cell counts per sample were estimated from amplification of reference gene primers within the assay. To quantify the absolute abundance of each unique TCRbeta CDR3 rearrangement, sequence reads were collapsed and filtered. Productive Simpson clonality was computed per sample as the square root of Simpson's diversity index over productive rearrangements. The clones in this table, taken by TCRdb from immuneACCESS, are in-frame only. Not every clone is retained; where verified, under half of the shortfall comes from an unresolved V gene, and the cause of the rest is unknown. For V, J and clone size, that table is used; D and trimming come from the DNA. This sample holds 140,000 or so clones; about four fifths were observed only once. Together, the top ten hold 1.6% of the sample.

In the prospective study, participants were about 18 to 100 years old, resided in fewer than 25 geographic areas of the United States, and were enrolled through a virtual design. To assign participants to cohorts, the prospective study relied on clinical history that participants themselves reported in a screening survey and a study questionnaire. Exposed participants were defined as having been in contact with someone with a PCR-confirmed or clinician-diagnosed COVID-19 case within 2 weeks of study entry. Each participant in the prospective study had whole blood, serum and a nasopharyngeal or oropharyngeal swab collected by mobile phlebotomists. Over a 2-month period, participants in the prospective study had the option of providing additional blood draws and questionnaires. Prospective study blood samples were shipped either frozen or at room temperature before DNA extraction. Concerning this clone itself: It has no known antigen specificity. No clone much larger than this one lies a single base away; base qualities are absent.

The CDR3 numbers 16 residues from cysteine through phenylalanine. Left in the record is the CDR3 DNA by itself, 48 bases read in frame from the first base. CDR1 and CDR2 were assigned from the germline V gene (reference sequence) as LNHDA and SQIVND. Here V drops 5 bases and J drops 5 bases, and the junction holds 11 bases not matched to any gene. General findings and caveats noted by the study authors: The quantity of clinical and demographic metadata differed by source and by participant and was supplied without curation.

The receptor was isolated from a woman aged 18-29 years who had been exposed to COVID-19. The sequence links TRBV19 to TRBJ1-5; TRBD1 matches 8 bases in the middle. The sample taken for sequencing was PBMCs or T cells enriched from blood (not recorded which). The nucleotide sequence is given as TGTGCCAGTAGTCCAACTCTCCAGGGGGCGGATCAGCCCCAGCATTTT. It encodes CASSPTLQGADQPQHF.